This T cell receptor beta chain was obtained from a study of shared clonotypes between healthy human individuals. Study-wide points: Lower generation probabilities were found for non-shared clonotypes than for those shared by all four donors. Compared with memory subsets, naive subsets generally had larger estimated richness.

With 4 bases removed from V and 6 bases from J, the gap between germline ends came to 11 bases. The CDR3 has 14 amino acids. Germline assignment: CDR1 SGDLS and CDR2 YYNGEE. A note on this clone: Its target is unknown.

Researchers divided each subset's genomic DNA evenly across several immunoSEQ plates. The table came from immunoSEQ multiplex PCR; TCRdb's copy has only in-frame clones and leaves some out. The sample has more than 2 million clones; 95% are singletons. The chain joins TRBV9 to TRBJ1-6, with D tentatively TRBD1 (6 bases). The sequence came from a man younger than 30 in good health. Sequencing used naive CD4+ T cells sorted from blood. Subset meaning: CD45RA+ positively selected. The CDR3 region has the DNA TGTGCCAGCAGCCCGAAGACAGGTAATTCACCCCTCCACTTT. This translates into CASSPKTGNSPLHF.